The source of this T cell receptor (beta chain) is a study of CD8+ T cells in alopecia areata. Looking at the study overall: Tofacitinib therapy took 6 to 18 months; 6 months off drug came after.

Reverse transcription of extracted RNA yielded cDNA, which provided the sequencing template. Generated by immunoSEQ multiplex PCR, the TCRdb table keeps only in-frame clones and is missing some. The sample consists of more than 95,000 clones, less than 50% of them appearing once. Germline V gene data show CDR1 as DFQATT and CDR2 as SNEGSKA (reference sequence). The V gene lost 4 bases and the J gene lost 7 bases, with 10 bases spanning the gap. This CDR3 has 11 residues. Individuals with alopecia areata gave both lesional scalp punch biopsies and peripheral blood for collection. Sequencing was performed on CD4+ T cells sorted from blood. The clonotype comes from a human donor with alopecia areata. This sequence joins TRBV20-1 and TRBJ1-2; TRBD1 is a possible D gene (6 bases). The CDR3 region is CSATHRVGYTF. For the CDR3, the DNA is TGCAGTGCTACCCACAGGGTTGGCTACACCTTC.